This T cell receptor (beta chain) was profiled in a study of blood T cell repertoires in COVID-19. Measured with immunoSEQ multiplex PCR; TCRdb has only the in-frame clones, and not every one. Among about 150,000 clones listed, around 76% were seen once. There are a few counts of this clone. Germline V gene data show CDR1 as SGHVS and CDR2 as FQNEAQ. The V and J ends lost 0 bases and 6 bases, in that order; junction bases with no gene match: 11. The CDR3 loop spans 17 amino acids. The sequenced sample consisted of peripheral blood. The chain carries TRBV7-8 and TRBJ2-7, with 10 bases identical to TRBD2. The receptor comes from a man aged 55-75 years with acute or convalescent COVID-19. The DNA of the CDR3 is TGTGCCAGCAGCTTAGCCACTAGCGGGACCAGTATACTCGAGCAGTACTTC. Protein sequence: CASSLATSGTSILEQYF.